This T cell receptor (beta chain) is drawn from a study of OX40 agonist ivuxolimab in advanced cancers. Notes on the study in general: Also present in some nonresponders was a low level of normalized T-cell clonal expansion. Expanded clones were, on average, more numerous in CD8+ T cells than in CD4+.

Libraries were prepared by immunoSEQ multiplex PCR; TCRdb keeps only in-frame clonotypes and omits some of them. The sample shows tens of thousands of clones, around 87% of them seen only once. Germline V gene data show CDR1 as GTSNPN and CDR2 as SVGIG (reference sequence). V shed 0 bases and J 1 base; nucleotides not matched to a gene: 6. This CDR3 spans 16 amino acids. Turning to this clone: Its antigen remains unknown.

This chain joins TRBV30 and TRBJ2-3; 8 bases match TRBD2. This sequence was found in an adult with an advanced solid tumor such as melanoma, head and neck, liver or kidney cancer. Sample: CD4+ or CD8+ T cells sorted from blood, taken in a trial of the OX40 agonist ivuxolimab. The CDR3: CAWSVLIGRGTDTQYF. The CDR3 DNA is TGTGCCTGGAGTGTACTTATCGGGAGGGGCACAGATACGCAGTATTTT.